The TCR beta chain described here comes from a study of PD-L1 blockade in urothelial cancer. Trimming pared 3 bases from V and 6 bases from J, leaving 16 bases between. The CDR3 has 15 amino acids. Germline CDR1 SGDLS, CDR2 YYNGEE. Some clones are missing from TCRdb's copy, which holds only in-frame ones; the method was immunoSEQ multiplex PCR. This repertoire shows approximately 100,000 clones, approximately 86% found once; its top ten account for about 2.6%. The TCR originated in a man aged 50-60 years with urothelial cancer. This chain links TRBV9 with TRBJ2-1, with D possibly matching TRBD1 (6 bases). The sample was PBMCs, taken around atezolizumab (anti-PD-L1) treatment. CDR3 protein: CASSAGTSYPNEQFF. The CDR3 DNA is TGTGCCAGCAGCGCAGGGACAAGCTACCCCAATGAGCAGTTCTTC. Full variable domain (remainder filled in from reference TRBV9 and TRBJ2-1): DSGVTQTPKHLITATGQRVTLRCSPRSGDLSVYWYQQSLDQGLQFLIQYYNGEERAKGNILERFSAQQFPDLHSELNLSSLELGDSALYFCASSAGTSYPNEQFFGPGTRLTVL.